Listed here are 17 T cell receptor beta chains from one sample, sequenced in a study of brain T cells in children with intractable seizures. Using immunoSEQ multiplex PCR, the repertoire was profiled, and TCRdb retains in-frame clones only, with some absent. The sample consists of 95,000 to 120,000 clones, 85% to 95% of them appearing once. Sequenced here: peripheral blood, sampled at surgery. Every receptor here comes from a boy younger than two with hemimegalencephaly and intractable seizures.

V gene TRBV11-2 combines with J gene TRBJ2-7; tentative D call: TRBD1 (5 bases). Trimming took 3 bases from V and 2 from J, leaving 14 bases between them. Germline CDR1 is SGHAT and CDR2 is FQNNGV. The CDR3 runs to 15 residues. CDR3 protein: CASSLGFGAAYEQYF. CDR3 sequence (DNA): TGTGCCAGCAGCTTGGGATTTGGGGCCGCCTACGAGCAGTACTTC.

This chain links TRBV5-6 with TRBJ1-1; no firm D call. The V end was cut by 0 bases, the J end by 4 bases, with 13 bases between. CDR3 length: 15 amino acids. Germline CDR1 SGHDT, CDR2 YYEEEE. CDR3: CASSLDRGRGTEAFF. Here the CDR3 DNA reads TGTGCCAGCAGCTTGGATCGGGGTCGGGGCACTGAAGCTTTCTTT.

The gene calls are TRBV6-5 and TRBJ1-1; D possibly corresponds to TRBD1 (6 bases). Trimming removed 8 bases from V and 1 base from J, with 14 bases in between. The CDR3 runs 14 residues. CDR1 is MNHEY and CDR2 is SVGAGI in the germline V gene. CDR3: CASGVRGQNTEAFF. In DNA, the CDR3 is TGTGCCAGCGGGGTCCGGGGGCAGAACACTGAAGCTTTCTTT.

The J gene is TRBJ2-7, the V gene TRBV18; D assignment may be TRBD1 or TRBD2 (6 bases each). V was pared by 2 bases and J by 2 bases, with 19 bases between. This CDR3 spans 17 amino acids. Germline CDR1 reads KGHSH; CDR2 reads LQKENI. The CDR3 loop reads CASSPTWGRGSTYEQYF. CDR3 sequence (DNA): TGTGCCAGCTCACCAACTTGGGGGCGGGGATCCACCTACGAGCAGTACTTC.

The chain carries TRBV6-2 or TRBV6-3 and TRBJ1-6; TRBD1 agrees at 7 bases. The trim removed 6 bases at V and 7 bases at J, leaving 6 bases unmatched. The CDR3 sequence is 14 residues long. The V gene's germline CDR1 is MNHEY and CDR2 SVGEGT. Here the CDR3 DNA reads TGTGCCAGCAGCAGACAGGGCGAGAATTCACCCCTCCACTTT. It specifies CASSRQGENSPLHF.

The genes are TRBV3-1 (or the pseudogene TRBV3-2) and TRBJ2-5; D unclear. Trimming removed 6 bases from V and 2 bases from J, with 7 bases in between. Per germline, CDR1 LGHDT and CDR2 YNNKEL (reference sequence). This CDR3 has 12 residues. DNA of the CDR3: TGTGCCAGCAGAAGGAGACAAGAGACCCAGTACTTC. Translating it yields CASRRRQETQYF.

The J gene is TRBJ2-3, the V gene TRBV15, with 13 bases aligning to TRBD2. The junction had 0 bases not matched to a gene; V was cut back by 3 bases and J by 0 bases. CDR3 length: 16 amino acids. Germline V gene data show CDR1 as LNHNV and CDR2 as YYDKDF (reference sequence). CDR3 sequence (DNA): TGTGCCACCAGCAGGGGACTAGCGGGGAGCACAGATACGCAGTATTTT. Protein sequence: CATSRGLAGSTDTQYF.

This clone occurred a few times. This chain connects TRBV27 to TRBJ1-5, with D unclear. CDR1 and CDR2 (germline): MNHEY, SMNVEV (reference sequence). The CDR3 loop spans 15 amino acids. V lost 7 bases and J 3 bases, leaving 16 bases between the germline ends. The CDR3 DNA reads TGTGCCAGCACCTCCGCGGAGACACTCAATCAGCCCCAGCATTTT. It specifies CASTSAETLNQPQHF.

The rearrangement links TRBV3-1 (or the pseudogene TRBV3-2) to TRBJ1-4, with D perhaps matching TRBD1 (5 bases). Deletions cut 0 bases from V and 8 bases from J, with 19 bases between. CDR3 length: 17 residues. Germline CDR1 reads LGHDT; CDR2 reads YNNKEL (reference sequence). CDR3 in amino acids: CASSQDPHGEEGEKLFF. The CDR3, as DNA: TGTGCCAGCAGCCAAGATCCCCATGGGGAGGAGGGGGAAAAACTGTTTTTT.

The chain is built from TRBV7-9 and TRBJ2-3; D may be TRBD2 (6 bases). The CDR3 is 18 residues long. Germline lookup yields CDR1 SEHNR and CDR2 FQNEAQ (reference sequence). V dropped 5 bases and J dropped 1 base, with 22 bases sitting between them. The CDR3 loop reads CASSPRLAGTPRTDTQYF. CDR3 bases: TGTGCCAGCAGCCCCCGGCTCGCGGGGACTCCTCGCACAGATACGCAGTATTTT.

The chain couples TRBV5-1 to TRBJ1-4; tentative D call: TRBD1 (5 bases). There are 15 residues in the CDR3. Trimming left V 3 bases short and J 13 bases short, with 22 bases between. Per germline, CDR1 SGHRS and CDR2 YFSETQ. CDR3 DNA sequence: TGCGCCAGCAGCTCCGGTGGGCGGCCAGGGATGAGACTGTTTTTT. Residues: CASSSGGRPGMRLFF. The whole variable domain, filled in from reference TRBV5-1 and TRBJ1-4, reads KAGVTQTPRYLIKTRGQQVTLSCSPISGHRSVSWYQQTPGQGLQFLFEYFSETQRNKGNFPGRFSGRQFSNSRSEMNVSTLELGDSALYLCASSSGGRPGMRLFFGSGTQLSVL.

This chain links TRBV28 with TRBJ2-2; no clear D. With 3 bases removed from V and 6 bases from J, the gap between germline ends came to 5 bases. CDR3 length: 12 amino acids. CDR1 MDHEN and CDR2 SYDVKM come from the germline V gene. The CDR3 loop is CASSLVSGELFF. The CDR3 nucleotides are TGTGCCAGCAGTTTGGTCTCCGGGGAGCTGTTTTTT.

This CDR3 reads CASSQDSGGGETQYF. CDR3 bases: TGTGCCAGCAGCCAAGATTCAGGGGGAGGAGAGACCCAGTACTTC. The genes are TRBV3-1 (or the pseudogene TRBV3-2) and TRBJ2-5, with TRBD1 as a possible D gene (7 bases). Germline V gives CDR1 LGHDT, CDR2 YNNKEL (reference sequence). Trimming shortened V by 0 bases and J by 4 bases, and 12 bases separated the two germline ends. The CDR3 extends over 15 amino acids.

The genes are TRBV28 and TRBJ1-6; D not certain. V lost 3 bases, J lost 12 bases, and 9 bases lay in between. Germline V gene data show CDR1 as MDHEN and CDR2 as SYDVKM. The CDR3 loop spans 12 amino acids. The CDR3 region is CASSFFGVPLHF. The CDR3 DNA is TGTGCCAGCAGTTTCTTCGGGGTACCCCTCCACTTT.

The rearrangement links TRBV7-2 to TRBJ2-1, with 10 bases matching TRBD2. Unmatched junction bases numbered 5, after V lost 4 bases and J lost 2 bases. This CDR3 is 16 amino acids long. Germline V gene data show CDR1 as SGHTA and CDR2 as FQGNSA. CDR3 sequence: CASSSSGTSAYNEQFF. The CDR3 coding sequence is TGTGCCAGCAGCTCATCCGGGACTAGCGCCTACAATGAGCAGTTCTTC.

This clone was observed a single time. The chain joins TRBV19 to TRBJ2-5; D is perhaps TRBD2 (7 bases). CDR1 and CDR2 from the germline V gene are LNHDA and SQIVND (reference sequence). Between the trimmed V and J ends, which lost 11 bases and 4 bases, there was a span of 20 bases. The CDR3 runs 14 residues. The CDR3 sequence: CAEGGGRRGETQYF. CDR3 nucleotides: TGTGCCGAAGGGGGGGGACGTCGGGGAGAGACCCAGTACTTC.

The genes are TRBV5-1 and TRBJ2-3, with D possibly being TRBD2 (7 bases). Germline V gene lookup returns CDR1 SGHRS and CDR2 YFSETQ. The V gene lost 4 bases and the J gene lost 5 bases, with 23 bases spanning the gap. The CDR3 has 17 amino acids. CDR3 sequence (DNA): TGCGCCAGCAGCCCCCGAGGGGGGGTGTTGGGAGGAGATACGCAGTATTTT. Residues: CASSPRGGVLGGDTQYF.